This TCR beta chain was sequenced for a study of CD8 T cells in Susac syndrome. The table lists this clonotype with a few counts. This CDR3 region has 14 residues. V gave up 6 bases and J gave up 11 bases; unmatched junction bases: 12. The RNA, about 0.5 to 1 ug, was put through reverse transcription using random hexamers. TCRdb fed the immunoSEQ multiplex PCR reads into MiXCR, producing one record per CDR3 protein. There are under 250,000 distinct CDR3 sequences in the sample; 85% to 95% occur only once, and around 0.16% lies in the top ten. The chain carries TRBV12-3 or TRBV12-4 and TRBJ1-5; 8 bases line up with TRBD1. The receptor was derived from a human donor with Susac syndrome. Sequencing was performed on CD4+ T cells from PBMCs. This chain's CDR3 is CASSGGQGKDSQHF. For the CDR3, the DNA is TGTGCCAGCAGCGGTGGACAGGGAAAGGATTCCCAGCATTTT.